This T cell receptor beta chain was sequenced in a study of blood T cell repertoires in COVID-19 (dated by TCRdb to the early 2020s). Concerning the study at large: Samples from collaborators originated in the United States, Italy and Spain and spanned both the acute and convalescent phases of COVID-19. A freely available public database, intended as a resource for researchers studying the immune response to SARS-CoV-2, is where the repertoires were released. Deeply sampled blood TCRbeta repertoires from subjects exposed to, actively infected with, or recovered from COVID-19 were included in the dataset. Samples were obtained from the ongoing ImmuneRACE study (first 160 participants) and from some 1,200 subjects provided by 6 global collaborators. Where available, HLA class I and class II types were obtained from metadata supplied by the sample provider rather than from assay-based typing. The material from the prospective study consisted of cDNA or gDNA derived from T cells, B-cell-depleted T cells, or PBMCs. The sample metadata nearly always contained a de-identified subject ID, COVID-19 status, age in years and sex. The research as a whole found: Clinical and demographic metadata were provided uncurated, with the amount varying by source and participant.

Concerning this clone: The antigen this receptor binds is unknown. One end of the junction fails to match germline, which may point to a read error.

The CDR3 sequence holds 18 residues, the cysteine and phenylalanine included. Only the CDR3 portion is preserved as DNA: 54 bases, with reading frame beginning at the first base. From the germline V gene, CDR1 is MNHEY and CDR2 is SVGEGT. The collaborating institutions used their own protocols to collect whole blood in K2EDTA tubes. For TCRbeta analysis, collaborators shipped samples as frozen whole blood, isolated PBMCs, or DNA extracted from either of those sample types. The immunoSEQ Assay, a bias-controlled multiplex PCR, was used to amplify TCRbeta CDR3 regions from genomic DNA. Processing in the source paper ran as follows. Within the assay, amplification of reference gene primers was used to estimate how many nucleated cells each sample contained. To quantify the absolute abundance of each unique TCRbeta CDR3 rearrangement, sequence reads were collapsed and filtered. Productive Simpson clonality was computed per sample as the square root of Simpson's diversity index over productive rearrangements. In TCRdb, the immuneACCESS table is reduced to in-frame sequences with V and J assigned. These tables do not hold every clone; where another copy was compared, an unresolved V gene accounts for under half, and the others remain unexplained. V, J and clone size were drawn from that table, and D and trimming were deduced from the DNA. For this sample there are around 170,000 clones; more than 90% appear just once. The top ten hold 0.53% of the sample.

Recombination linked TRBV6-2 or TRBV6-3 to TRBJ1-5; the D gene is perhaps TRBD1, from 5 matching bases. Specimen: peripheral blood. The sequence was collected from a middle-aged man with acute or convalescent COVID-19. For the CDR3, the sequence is CASTYDGRQSNSNQPQHF. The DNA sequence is TGTGCCAGCACTTACGACGGCAGACAGAGCAATAGCAATCAGCCCCAGCATTTT.